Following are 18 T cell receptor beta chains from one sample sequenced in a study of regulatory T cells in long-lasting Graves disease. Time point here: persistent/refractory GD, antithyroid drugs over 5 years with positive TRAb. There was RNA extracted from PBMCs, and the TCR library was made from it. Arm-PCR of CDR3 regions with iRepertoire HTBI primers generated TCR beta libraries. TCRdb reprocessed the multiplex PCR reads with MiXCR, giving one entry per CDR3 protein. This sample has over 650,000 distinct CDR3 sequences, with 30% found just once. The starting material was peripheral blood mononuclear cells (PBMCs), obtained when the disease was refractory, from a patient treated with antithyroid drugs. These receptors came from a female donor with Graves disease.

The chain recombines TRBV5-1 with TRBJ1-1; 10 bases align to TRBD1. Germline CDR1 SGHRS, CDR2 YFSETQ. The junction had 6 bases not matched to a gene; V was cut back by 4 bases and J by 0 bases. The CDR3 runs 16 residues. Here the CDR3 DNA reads TGCGCCAGCAGCCCACCGGGACAGGGGATGAACACTGAAGCTTTCTTT. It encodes CASSPPGQGMNTEAFF.

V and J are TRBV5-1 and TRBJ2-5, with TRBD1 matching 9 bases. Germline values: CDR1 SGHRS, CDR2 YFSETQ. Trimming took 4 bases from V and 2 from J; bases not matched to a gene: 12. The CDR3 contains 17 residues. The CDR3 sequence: CASSPFGTGNEQETQYF. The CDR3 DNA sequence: TGCGCCAGCAGCCCCTTCGGGACAGGGAATGAACAAGAGACCCAGTACTTC. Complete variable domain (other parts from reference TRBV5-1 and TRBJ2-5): KAGVTQTPRYLIKTRGQQVTLSCSPISGHRSVSWYQQTPGQGLQFLFEYFSETQRNKGNFPGRFSGRQFSNSRSEMNVSTLELGDSALYLCASSPFGTGNEQETQYFGPGTRLLVL.

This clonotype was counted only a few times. Here the CDR3 reads CASSPSTGPINYGYTF. DNA for the CDR3: TGTGCCAGCAGTCCTTCGACAGGGCCCATTAACTATGGCTACACCTTC. The J gene is TRBJ1-2, the V gene TRBV27, with 7 bases aligning to TRBD1. This CDR3 region has 16 residues. The germline V gene has CDR1 MNHEY and CDR2 SMNVEV (reference sequence). V trimming: 5 bases; J trimming: 1 base; junction bases outside the gene matches: 10.

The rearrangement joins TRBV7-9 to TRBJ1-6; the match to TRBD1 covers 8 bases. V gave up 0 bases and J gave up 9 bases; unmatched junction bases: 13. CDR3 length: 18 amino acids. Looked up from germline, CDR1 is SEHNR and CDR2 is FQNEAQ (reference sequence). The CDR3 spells CASSLALPGAGGFSPLHF. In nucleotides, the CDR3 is TGTGCCAGCAGCTTAGCACTTCCGGGGGCAGGGGGCTTTTCACCCCTCCACTTT.

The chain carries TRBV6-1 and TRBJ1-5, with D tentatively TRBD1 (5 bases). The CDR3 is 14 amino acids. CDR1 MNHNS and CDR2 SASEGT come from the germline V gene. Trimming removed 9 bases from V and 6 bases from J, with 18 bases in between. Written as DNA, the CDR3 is TGTGCCAGGACCCAGGGCGGCTTGGGTCAGCCCCAGCATTTT. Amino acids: CARTQGGLGQPQHF.

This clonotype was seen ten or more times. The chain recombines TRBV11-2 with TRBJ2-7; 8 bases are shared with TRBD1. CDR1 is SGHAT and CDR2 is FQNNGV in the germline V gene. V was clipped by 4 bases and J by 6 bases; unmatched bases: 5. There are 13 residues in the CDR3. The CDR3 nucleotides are TGTGCCAGCAGCTCATTAACAGGGGGCGAGCAGTACTTC. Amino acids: CASSSLTGGEQYF.

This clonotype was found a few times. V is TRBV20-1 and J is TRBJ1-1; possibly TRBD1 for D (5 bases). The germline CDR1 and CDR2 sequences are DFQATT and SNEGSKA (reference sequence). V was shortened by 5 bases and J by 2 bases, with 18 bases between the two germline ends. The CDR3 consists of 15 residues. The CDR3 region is CSAPHRSLLNTEAFF. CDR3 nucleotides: TGCAGTGCTCCCCACAGGTCGCTACTTAACACTGAAGCTTTCTTT.

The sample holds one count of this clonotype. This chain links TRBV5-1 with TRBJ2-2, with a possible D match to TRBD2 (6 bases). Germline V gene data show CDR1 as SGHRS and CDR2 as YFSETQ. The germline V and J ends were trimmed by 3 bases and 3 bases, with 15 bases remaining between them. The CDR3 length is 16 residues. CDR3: CASSSGGGTYTGELFF. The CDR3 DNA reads TGCGCCAGCAGCTCCGGCGGCGGGACCTACACCGGGGAGCTGTTTTTT.

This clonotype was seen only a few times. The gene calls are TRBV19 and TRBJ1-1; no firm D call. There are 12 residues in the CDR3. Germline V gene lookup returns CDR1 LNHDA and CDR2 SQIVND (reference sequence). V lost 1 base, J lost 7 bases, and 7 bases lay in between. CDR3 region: CASSIGNLEAFF. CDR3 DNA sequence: TGTGCCAGTAGTATAGGGAACCTTGAAGCTTTCTTT.

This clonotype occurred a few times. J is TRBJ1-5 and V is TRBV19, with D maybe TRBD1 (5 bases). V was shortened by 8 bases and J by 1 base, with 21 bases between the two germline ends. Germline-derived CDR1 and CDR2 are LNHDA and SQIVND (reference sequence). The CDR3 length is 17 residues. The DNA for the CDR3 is TGTGCCAGTCGAACCCTCATAGAGGGACGGAGCAATCAGCCCCAGCATTTT. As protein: CASRTLIEGRSNQPQHF. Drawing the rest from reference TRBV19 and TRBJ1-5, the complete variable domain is DGGITQSPKYLFRKEGQNVTLSCEQNLNHDAMYWYRQDPGQGLRLIYYSQIVNDFQKGDIAEGYSVSREKKESFPLTVTSAQKNPTAFYLCASRTLIEGRSNQPQHFGDGTRLSIL.

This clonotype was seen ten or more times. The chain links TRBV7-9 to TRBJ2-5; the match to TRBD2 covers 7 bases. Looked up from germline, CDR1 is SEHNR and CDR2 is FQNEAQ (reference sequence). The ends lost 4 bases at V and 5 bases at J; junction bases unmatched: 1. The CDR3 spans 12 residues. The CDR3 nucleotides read TGTGCCAGCAGCTGGGGGGGGGAGACCCAGTACTTC. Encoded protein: CASSWGGETQYF.

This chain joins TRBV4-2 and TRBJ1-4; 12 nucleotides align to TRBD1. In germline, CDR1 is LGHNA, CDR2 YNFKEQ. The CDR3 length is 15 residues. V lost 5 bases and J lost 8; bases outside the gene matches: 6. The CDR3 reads CASSGGTGGLEKLFF. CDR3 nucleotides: TGTGCCAGCAGCGGGGGGACAGGGGGCTTAGAAAAACTGTTTTTT.

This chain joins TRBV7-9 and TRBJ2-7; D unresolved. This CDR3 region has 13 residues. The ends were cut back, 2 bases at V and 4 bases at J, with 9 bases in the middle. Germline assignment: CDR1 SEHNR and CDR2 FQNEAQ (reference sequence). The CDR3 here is CASSLTNTYEQYF. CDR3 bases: TGTGCCAGCAGCTTAACTAACACATACGAGCAGTACTTC.

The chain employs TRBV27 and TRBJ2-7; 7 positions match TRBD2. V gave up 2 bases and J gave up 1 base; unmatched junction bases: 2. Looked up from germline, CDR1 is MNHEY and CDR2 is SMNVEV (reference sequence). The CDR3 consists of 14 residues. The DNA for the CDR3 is TGTGCCAGCAGTTTAATTAGCGGGTCCTACGAGCAGTACTTC. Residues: CASSLISGSYEQYF.

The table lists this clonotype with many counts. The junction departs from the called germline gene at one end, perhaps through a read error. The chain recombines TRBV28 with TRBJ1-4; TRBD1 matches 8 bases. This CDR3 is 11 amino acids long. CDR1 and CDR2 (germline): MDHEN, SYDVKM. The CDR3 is CASSLPGGLQF. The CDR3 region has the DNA TGTGCCAGCAGCCTCCCAGGGGGCCTGCAGTTT.

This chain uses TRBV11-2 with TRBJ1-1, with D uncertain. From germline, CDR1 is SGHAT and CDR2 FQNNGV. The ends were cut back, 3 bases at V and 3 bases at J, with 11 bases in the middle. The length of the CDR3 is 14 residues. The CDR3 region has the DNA TGTGCCAGCAGCTTGAGTGACGGATACACTGAAGCTTTCTTT. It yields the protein CASSLSDGYTEAFF.

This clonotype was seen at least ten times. The CDR3 protein is CASSEVGQLPSGNEKLFF. The CDR3 nucleotides read TGTGCCAGCAGCGAGGTGGGACAGCTCCCTTCGGGTAATGAAAAACTGTTTTTT. The V gene is TRBV28, the J gene TRBJ1-4, with 7 bases that match TRBD1. Germline V gene data show CDR1 as MDHEN and CDR2 as SYDVKM. There are 18 residues in the CDR3. J lost 4 bases, V lost 6 bases, and 17 bases had no gene match.

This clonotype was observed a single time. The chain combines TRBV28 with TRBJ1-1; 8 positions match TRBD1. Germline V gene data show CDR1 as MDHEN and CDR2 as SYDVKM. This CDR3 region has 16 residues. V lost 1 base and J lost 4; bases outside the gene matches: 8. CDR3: CASSLLAPGGITEAFF. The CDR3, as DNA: TGTGCCAGCAGTTTATTGGCCCCAGGGGGCATCACTGAAGCTTTCTTT.